Below are 21 T cell receptor beta chains sequenced from a single sample in a study of sequential checkpoint blockade in melanoma (dated by TCRdb to the late 2010s). The treatment or condition label corresponds to: randomized to nivolumab then ipilimumab (arm A) or the reverse (arm B). Library method: the immunoSEQ multiplex PCR assay. The clones in this table, taken by TCRdb from immuneACCESS, are in-frame only. Not every clone is retained; where verified, under half of the shortfall comes from an unresolved V gene, and the cause of the rest is unknown. The sample table contains 15,000 to 20,000 clones; only one count was recorded for under 75% of them. Approximately 17% of the sample lies in the top ten. Sample: CD8+ T cells sorted from blood (inferred from file names), taken from a patient given nivolumab and ipilimumab in sequence. All receptors come from a human donor with melanoma.

The chain combines TRBV10-3 with TRBJ1-5; possibly TRBD1 for D (5 bases). This CDR3 comprises 17 residues. In germline, CDR1 is ENHRY, CDR2 SYGVKD. The ends were cut back, 1 base at V and 1 base at J, with 14 bases in the middle. The CDR3, as DNA: TGTGCCATCAGTGAGTGGGGCTTTAGGGGAAGCAATCAGCCCCAGCATTTT. Its protein is CAISEWGFRGSNQPQHF.

The J gene is TRBJ2-5, the V gene TRBV4-3, with 10 bases lining up with TRBD2. Germline V gene lookup returns CDR1 LGHNA and CDR2 YSLEER. Trimming removed 0 bases from V and 5 bases from J; junction bases left unmatched: 6. The CDR3 length is 16 residues. CDR3 DNA: TGCGCCAGCAGCCAAGATCTAGCGGGAGAAAAGGAGACCCAGTACTTC. Translated: CASSQDLAGEKETQYF.

The chain uses TRBV2 and TRBJ1-1, with TRBD1 matching over 7 bases. Germline V CDR1 and CDR2: SNHLY, FYNNEI. V lost 6 bases, J lost 0 bases, and 13 bases stayed unmatched. The CDR3 has 17 amino acids. CDR3 nucleotide sequence: TGTGCCAGCAGCAACTCAATAGGGGGCCTAATGAACACTGAAGCTTTCTTT. This gives the protein CASSNSIGGLMNTEAFF.

The table lists this clone with a count of one. This rearrangement joins TRBV19 to TRBJ1-1, with 8 bases fitting TRBD1. The CDR3 has 14 residues. The trim removed 7 bases at V and 1 base at J, leaving 5 bases unmatched. Germline V gene data show CDR1 as LNHDA and CDR2 as SQIVND (reference sequence). The CDR3 bases are TGTGCCAGTACCATGACAGGGGCGAACACTGAAGCTTTCTTT. It codes for CASTMTGANTEAFF.

The V and J genes are TRBV29-1 and TRBJ1-2, with 8 nucleotides matching TRBD1. Trimming cost V 0 bases and J 3 bases; bases outside gene matches: 6. The germline gives CDR1 SQVTM, CDR2 ANQGSEA. The CDR3 is 15 amino acids. The CDR3 region has the DNA TGCAGCGTTGAAGATTCGAACAGGGGGGACTATGGCTACACCTTC. It codes for CSVEDSNRGDYGYTF.

The rearrangement links TRBV2 to TRBJ2-7, with 7 nucleotides matching TRBD1. The germline gives CDR1 SNHLY, CDR2 FYNNEI. The CDR3 has 15 amino acids. Trimming cost V 3 bases and J 3 bases; bases outside gene matches: 8. The CDR3 DNA follows: TGTGCCAGCAGTGAGAATACAGGGGCAGGCTACGAGCAGTACTTC. It encodes CASSENTGAGYEQYF.

This chain links TRBV5-1 with TRBJ1-6; possible D gene TRBD1, 5 bases. Germline V gene sequence: CDR1 SGHRS, CDR2 YFSETQ. V lost 2 bases to trimming and J lost 6 bases, with 9 bases between them. The CDR3 runs 14 residues. This CDR3 is CASSFEQVNSPLHF. DNA for the CDR3: TGCGCCAGCAGCTTCGAACAGGTTAATTCACCCCTCCACTTT.

This chain links TRBV7-3 with TRBJ2-1; the match to TRBD2 covers 9 bases. Germline V gene lookup returns CDR1 SGHTA and CDR2 FQGTGA. The V gene end was trimmed by 2 bases and the J gene end by 9 bases; junction bases not matched to a gene: 8. The CDR3 contains 15 residues. CDR3 coding DNA: TGTGCCAGCAGCTTAGGTGCTAGCGGGACCGGTGAGCAGTTCTTC. Its translation: CASSLGASGTGEQFF.

The rearrangement links TRBV4-3 to TRBJ2-2, with 10 bases fitting TRBD2. Trimming at V came to 4 bases and at J to 6 bases, leaving 5 bases not matched to a gene. The CDR3 covers 15 residues. The germline V gene encodes CDR1 LGHNA and CDR2 YSLEER. In nucleotides, the CDR3 is TGCGCCAGCAGCCCGGGACTAGCGCTGGCCGGGGAGCTGTTTTTT. Amino acids: CASSPGLALAGELFF.

The rearrangement links TRBV27 to TRBJ2-3; 8 bases fit TRBD2. The V and J ends lost 5 bases and 5 bases, in that order; junction bases with no gene match: 9. Germline values: CDR1 MNHEY, CDR2 SMNVEV (reference sequence). CDR3 size: 15 residues. The CDR3 nucleotides read TGTGCCAGCAGTCCTCCGGGACTAGAAGGAGATACGCAGTATTTT. Its protein is CASSPPGLEGDTQYF.

V gene TRBV7-6 combines with J gene TRBJ2-2; 9 bases align to TRBD2. In germline, CDR1 is SGHVS, CDR2 FNYEAQ. The CDR3 is made up of 17 amino acids. V lost 0 bases and J lost 4; bases outside the gene matches: 6. CDR3 in amino acids: CASSLAAREGGTGELFF. The CDR3 bases are TGTGCCAGCAGCTTAGCTGCGCGGGAGGGAGGCACCGGGGAGCTGTTTTTT.

The rearrangement links TRBV19 to TRBJ1-1; perhaps TRBD1 as D (5 bases). This CDR3 has 14 amino acids. CDR1 is LNHDA and CDR2 is SQIVND in the germline V gene (reference sequence). V shed 5 bases and J shed 5 bases, with 15 bases lying between them. DNA of the CDR3: TGTGCCAGTAGTCTTGGGCGGGGGGGTACTGAAGCTTTCTTT. Protein product: CASSLGRGGTEAFF. Filled out from reference TRBV19 and TRBJ1-1, the complete variable domain reads DGGITQSPKYLFRKEGQNVTLSCEQNLNHDAMYWYRQDPGQGLRLIYYSQIVNDFQKGDIAEGYSVSREKKESFPLTVTSAQKNPTAFYLCASSLGRGGTEAFFGQGTRLTVV.

This clone is large. The sample has other DNA sequences that encode this CDR3 too. The chain links TRBV27 to TRBJ2-7; TRBD1 matches at 10 bases. The CDR3 is 14 amino acids. Per germline, CDR1 MNHEY and CDR2 SMNVEV (reference sequence). The trim removed 8 bases at V and 0 bases at J, leaving 4 bases unmatched. In DNA, the CDR3 is TGTGCCAGCTCGGGACAGGGGAGCTCCTACGAGCAGTACTTC. It translates to CASSGQGSSYEQYF.

The chain recombines TRBV4-2 with TRBJ2-3; 10 bases fit TRBD2. J was trimmed by 5 bases and V by 0 bases; bases with no gene match: 5. The germline V gene encodes CDR1 LGHNA and CDR2 YNFKEQ. The CDR3 length is 16 residues. CDR3 region: CASSQDLAGVVDTQYF. As DNA, the CDR3 is TGTGCCAGCAGCCAAGATCTAGCGGGAGTGGTAGATACGCAGTATTTT.

The chain uses TRBV5-1 and TRBJ1-1; possible D gene TRBD1, 5 bases. This CDR3 contains 14 residues. Trimming removed 0 bases from V and 1 base from J, with 7 bases in between. Germline loops: CDR1 SGHRS, CDR2 YFSETQ. The CDR3 nucleotides read TGCGCCAGCAGCTTGGTACAGGCGAACACTGAAGCTTTCTTT. Residues: CASSLVQANTEAFF.

The V gene is TRBV5-1, the J gene TRBJ2-3; D ambiguous. Germline V lookup: CDR1 SGHRS, CDR2 YFSETQ. The CDR3 is made up of 14 amino acids. Trimming shortened V by 0 bases and J by 6 bases, and 11 bases separated the two germline ends. CDR3 coding DNA: TGCGCCAGCAGCTTGGGGCGGAACGACGATACGCAGTATTTT. Translation gives CASSLGRNDDTQYF.

The rearrangement links TRBV28 to TRBJ2-7; unclear D gene. The CDR3 loop spans 16 amino acids. Trimming pared 4 bases from V and 5 bases from J, leaving 21 bases between. CDR1 is MDHEN and CDR2 is SYDVKM in the germline V gene. CDR3 bases: TGTGCCAGCAGTTCCCCTCGTTGGGTTGGGCACCACGAGCAGTACTTC. Translated, it gives CASSSPRWVGHHEQYF.

The chain is built from TRBV10-2 and TRBJ2-2, with D maybe TRBD2 (6 bases). Germline lookup yields CDR1 WSHSY and CDR2 SAAADI. There are 15 residues in the CDR3. CDR3 in DNA: TGCTCAACCGGCGGGGCAGGGTGGAGCACCGGGGAGCTGTTTTTT. Protein product: CSTGGAGWSTGELFF.

The rearrangement uses TRBV10-2 and TRBJ2-2; 8 positions agree with TRBD1. The V gene's germline CDR1 is WSHSY and CDR2 SAAADI. Germline trimming cut 1 base from V and 5 bases from J; bases unmatched to any gene: 9. The CDR3 consists of 17 residues. CDR3 nucleotide sequence: TGCGCCAGCAGTGAGTGGGCACGACAGGGGAGGACCGGGGAGCTGTTTTTT. Protein: CASSEWARQGRTGELFF.

The chain has TRBV5-8 and TRBJ2-5; 8 positions agree with TRBD2. CDR3 length: 15 amino acids. V gave up 0 bases and J gave up 4 bases; unmatched junction bases: 5. CDR1 and CDR2 from the germline V gene are SGHTS and YDEGEE. CDR3: CASSLAGGPGETQYF. The CDR3 region has the DNA TGTGCCAGCAGCTTGGCGGGAGGGCCGGGAGAGACCCAGTACTTC.

The chain joins TRBV10-3 to TRBJ1-2; possible D gene TRBD1, 5 bases. The CDR3 is 12 amino acids. The ends were cut back, 2 bases at V and 8 bases at J, with 9 bases in the middle. CDR1 and CDR2 from the germline V gene are ENHRY and SYGVKD. CDR3: CAISEGGDGYTF. The CDR3 bases are TGTGCCATCAGTGAGGGGGGGGACGGCTACACCTTC.